Shown below are 16 T cell receptor beta chains from a single sample sequenced in a study of T cell responses to AZD1222 COVID-19 vaccine. Sequenced by immunoSEQ multiplex PCR; TCRdb stores in-frame clones only, minus some. The sample comprises around 100,000 clones, around 90% of which are singletons, and 1.5% to 2% rests with the top ten. The input for sequencing was peripheral blood, taken on day 0 of AZD1222 vaccination. These receptors all come from an adult in good health.

The chain is built from TRBV5-1 and TRBJ1-1, with D maybe TRBD1 (5 bases). Germline CDR1 is SGHRS and CDR2 is YFSETQ. The CDR3 contains 15 residues. Trimming took off 4 bases at V and 5 bases at J, with 18 bases between the two ends. The CDR3, as DNA: TGCGCCAGCAGCGATGGACAAGTTGATTTTACTGAAGCTTTCTTT. This gives the protein CASSDGQVDFTEAFF.

J is TRBJ1-5 and V is TRBV4-2; a possible D gene is TRBD1 (6 bases). The CDR3 loop spans 18 amino acids. V dropped 0 bases and J dropped 6 bases, with 21 bases sitting between them. Germline V lookup: CDR1 LGHNA, CDR2 YNFKEQ. Here the CDR3 DNA reads TGTGCCAGCAGCCAAGATCTCCTGTTTGGGGGGGCTGGTCAGCCCCAGCATTTT. Its protein is CASSQDLLFGGAGQPQHF.

The chain links TRBV15 to TRBJ1-4; unclear D gene. The CDR3 loop spans 16 amino acids. Trimming removed 0 bases from V and 6 bases from J, with 14 bases in between. Germline CDR1 LNHNV, CDR2 YYDKDF (reference sequence). CDR3 DNA: TGTGCCACCAGCAGAGATTCCGGCCTCGGGCATGAAAAACTGTTTTTT. This sequence encodes CATSRDSGLGHEKLFF.

The chain has TRBV6-5 and TRBJ1-1; D is ambiguous. Trimming left V 8 bases short and J 5 bases short, with 15 bases between. There are 13 residues in the CDR3. Germline CDR1 is MNHEY and CDR2 is SVGAGI. CDR3 protein: CASVDWSGTEAFF. The CDR3 DNA follows: TGTGCCAGCGTCGATTGGAGTGGGACTGAAGCTTTCTTT.

V usage is TRBV29-1 and J usage is TRBJ2-1; D possibly uses TRBD1 or TRBD2 (7 bases each). V shed 5 bases and J shed 8 bases, with 13 bases lying between them. Germline CDR1 is SQVTM and CDR2 is ANQGSEA. CDR3 size: 12 residues. This CDR3 is CSVQGGIHEQFF. The CDR3 DNA is TGCAGCGTTCAGGGGGGGATCCATGAGCAGTTCTTC.

This chain connects TRBV29-1 to TRBJ1-1, with TRBD1 identical over 10 bases. Trimming at V came to 5 bases and at J to 5 bases, leaving 5 bases not matched to a gene. The germline CDR1 and CDR2 sequences are SQVTM and ANQGSEA. The CDR3 is 13 residues long. In nucleotides, the CDR3 is TGCAGCGTTATTGGACAGGGGGGTACTGAAGCTTTCTTT. This translates into CSVIGQGGTEAFF.

The rearrangement links TRBV30 to TRBJ1-5; perhaps TRBD1 as D (6 bases). Germline loops: CDR1 GTSNPN, CDR2 SVGIG (reference sequence). This CDR3 has 14 residues. Trimming removed 0 bases at V and 6 bases at J, with 12 bases between. The CDR3 spells CAWSVRGAGQPQHF. CDR3 bases: TGTGCCTGGAGTGTCCGGGGGGCGGGTCAGCCCCAGCATTTT.

In this sample, this clone turned up once. This sequence joins TRBV7-9 and TRBJ1-4, with 11 bases matching TRBD1. The junction had 7 bases not matched to a gene; V was cut back by 5 bases and J by 8 bases. There are 15 residues in the CDR3. Germline CDR1 SEHNR, CDR2 FQNEAQ (reference sequence). The CDR3 nucleotides are TGTGCCAGCAGCCCACGGACAGGGGGCGAAGAAAAACTGTTTTTT. Translation gives CASSPRTGGEEKLFF.

The gene calls are TRBV9 and TRBJ2-2; TRBD2 is a possible D gene (5 bases). Trimming took off 3 bases at V and 1 base at J, with 10 bases between the two ends. In germline, CDR1 is SGDLS, CDR2 YYNGEE. This CDR3 spans 15 amino acids. The chain's CDR3 is CASSAGTRNTGELFF. CDR3 nucleotide sequence: TGTGCCAGCAGCGCAGGAACTAGGAACACCGGGGAGCTGTTTTTT.

This chain uses TRBV7-2 with TRBJ1-2; 7 bases are a match to TRBD1. The V gene end was trimmed by 0 bases and the J gene end by 3 bases; junction bases not matched to a gene: 13. Germline CDR1 SGHTA, CDR2 FQGNSA. This CDR3 is built from 18 residues. CDR3 in amino acids: CASSLAPGRGGLDYGYTF. CDR3 coding DNA: TGTGCCAGCAGCTTAGCCCCGGGTAGAGGGGGCCTGGACTATGGCTACACCTTC.

This clone was observed a single time. The chain couples TRBV28 to TRBJ1-1; TRBD1 might be the D (5 bases). This CDR3 contains 14 residues. The V end was cut by 2 bases, the J end by 10 bases, with 17 bases between. CDR1 is MDHEN and CDR2 is SYDVKM in the germline V gene. The CDR3 DNA reads as TGTGCCAGCAGTTTAGGCGTCGGGGCCATCAGAGCTTTCTTT. Translation gives CASSLGVGAIRAFF.

This clone was counted many times. This chain uses TRBV2 with TRBJ1-6; 8 bases line up with TRBD1. This CDR3 contains 16 residues. Germline-derived CDR1 and CDR2 are SNHLY and FYNNEI. The ends lost 3 bases at V and 7 bases at J; junction bases unmatched: 8. The DNA for the CDR3 is TGTGCCAGCAGTGACCTAGGGACAGGAGGGAATTCACCCCTCCACTTT. It is translated as CASSDLGTGGNSPLHF.

The rearrangement joins TRBV25-1 to TRBJ1-3; D call uncertain. The CDR3 loop spans 16 amino acids. V was cut by 2 bases and J by 4 bases, with 15 bases left in between. Germline loops: CDR1 MGHDK, CDR2 SYGVNS. The CDR3 DNA reads TGTGCCAGCAGTGAAATGGGGTTGCCGGGAGGAAACACCATATATTTT. Translated: CASSEMGLPGGNTIYF.

The chain recombines TRBV11-2 with TRBJ1-2, with 10 bases that match TRBD1. The J segment lost 8 bases and the V segment lost 5 bases, leaving 11 bases of the junction unmatched. Germline V lookup: CDR1 SGHAT, CDR2 FQNNGV. The CDR3 length is 15 residues. The CDR3 protein is CASSPGTGALGGYTF. DNA of the CDR3: TGTGCCAGCAGCCCCGGGACAGGGGCGCTGGGCGGCTACACCTTC.

This sequence joins TRBV2 and TRBJ2-7; TRBD2 aligns across 7 bases. The CDR3 totals 13 residues. J gave up 2 bases and V 4 bases, and 2 bases lay outside the gene matches. Germline lookup yields CDR1 SNHLY and CDR2 FYNNEI. This CDR3 is CASSGAGAYEQYF. Written as DNA, the CDR3 is TGTGCCAGCAGTGGGGCGGGAGCCTACGAGCAGTACTTC.

This sequence joins TRBV2 and TRBJ2-3; 8 nucleotides line up with TRBD2. Germline-derived CDR1 and CDR2 are SNHLY and FYNNEI. The V and J ends lost 6 bases and 4 bases, in that order; junction bases with no gene match: 12. This CDR3 contains 16 residues. The DNA for the CDR3 is TGTGCCAGCAGCAAAAGCGGGAGATCCCCCCCAGATACGCAGTATTTT. Encoded protein: CASSKSGRSPPDTQYF.